This TCR beta chain was identified in a study of blood T cell repertoires in COVID-19 (dated by TCRdb to the early 2020s). Background on the whole study: Samples from collaborators originated in the United States, Italy and Spain and spanned both the acute and convalescent phases of COVID-19. The material from the prospective study consisted of cDNA or gDNA derived from T cells, B-cell-depleted T cells, or PBMCs. Deeply sampled blood TCRbeta repertoires from subjects exposed to, actively infected with, or recovered from COVID-19 were included in the dataset. The repertoires were released in a freely available public database meant as a resource for research on the immune response to SARS-CoV-2. Samples came from the ongoing ImmuneRACE study (first 160 participants) plus 1,254 subjects from 6 global collaborators. The sample metadata nearly always contained a de-identified subject ID, COVID-19 status, age in years and sex. Where HLA class I and class II types were available, the types were taken from metadata supplied by the sample provider, not from assay-based typing. General conclusions and limits of the study: The amount of clinical and demographic metadata varied by source and participant and was provided uncurated.

V is trimmed back by 4 bases and J by 6 bases, and the junction contains 3 bases that no gene match accounts for. From cysteine to phenylalanine, the CDR3 is 15 amino acids long. Left in the record is the CDR3 DNA by itself, 45 bases read in frame from the first base. CDR1 SGHNT and CDR2 YYREEE were looked up in the germline V gene (reference sequence). A note on this clone: Its antigen specificity is not known. It has no much larger one-base neighbor in the sample; base qualities were not kept.

TCRbeta CDR3 regions were amplified from genomic DNA by means of the immunoSEQ Assay, a bias-controlled multiplex PCR. In the source study's methods: The number of nucleated cells in each sample was estimated from the amplification of reference gene primers within the assay. Sequence reads were collapsed and filtered to measure the absolute abundance of every unique TCRbeta CDR3 rearrangement. For each sample, productive Simpson clonality was calculated by taking the square root of Simpson's diversity index across productive rearrangements. The table comes from immuneACCESS by way of TCRdb, which keeps in-frame sequences with V and J called. Part of the clones is missing from these tables; in studies checked, under half for an unresolved V gene and the rest for unknown reasons. Clone size and the V and J calls come from that table; the DNA yielded D and trimming. Present in this sample are some 50,000 clones, approximately 84% of which were seen just once. Clones ranked in the top ten supply around 14% of the sample.

The collaborating institutions used their own protocols to collect whole blood in K2EDTA tubes. Collaborator samples were shipped for TCRbeta analysis as frozen whole blood, isolated PBMCs, or DNA extracted from either sample type. The source material was peripheral blood. The chain is encoded by TRBV5-4 joined to TRBJ2-1; TRBD2 aligns with 14 central bases. The origin of this receptor is a human donor in a cohort sampled during active COVID-19. The CDR3 amino acid sequence is: CASSRTSGGRNEQFF. The DNA sequence is as follows: TGTGCCAGCAGCCGGACTAGCGGGGGGCGCAATGAGCAGTTCTTC.